The 18 T cell receptor beta chains in this list originate from one sample, sequenced in a study of T-cell reconstitution after alpha-beta-depleted transplantation in children. During its preparation, the TCRbeta library received unique molecular identifiers. TCRdb processed the PCR reads anew with MiXCR; each CDR3 protein has one entry. The sample has about 500,000 distinct CDR3 sequences; approximately 32% are singletons. The input for sequencing was PBMCs from the stem cell graft donor, taken from the stem cell graft. The receptors stem from a human donor who donated a stem cell graft to a child with aplastic anemia.

The chain has TRBV12-3 or TRBV12-4 and TRBJ2-5, with 9 bases that match TRBD2. Trimming took 0 bases from V and 4 from J; bases not matched to a gene: 3. This CDR3 contains 15 residues. DNA for the CDR3: TGTGCCAGCAGTTTAGCATTACTAGCGGGAGAGACCCAGTACTTC. The encoded protein is CASSLALLAGETQYF.

V is TRBV6-2 or TRBV6-3 and J is TRBJ1-5; 7 nucleotides agree with TRBD1. The CDR3 loop spans 15 amino acids. J gave up 4 bases and V 6 bases, and 9 bases lay outside the gene matches. Germline CDR1 and CDR2: MNHEY and SVGEGT. The CDR3 nucleotides read TGTGCCAGCAGAGAGTACAGGGGTGGGAATCAGCCCCAGCATTTT. Translating it yields CASREYRGGNQPQHF.

The chain is built from TRBV4-2 and TRBJ1-1; D is possibly TRBD1 (5 bases). The germline gives CDR1 LGHNA, CDR2 YNFKEQ. Deletions cut 0 bases from V and 0 bases from J, with 8 bases between. This CDR3 is 15 amino acids long. CDR3 in DNA: TGTGCCAGCAGCCAAGACCGGGGGTTGAACACTGAAGCTTTCTTT. It specifies CASSQDRGLNTEAFF.

This clonotype was detected only a few times. This chain links TRBV10-3 with TRBJ2-3, with D unresolved. The CDR3 has 14 amino acids. V was pared by 2 bases and J by 3 bases, with 9 bases between. CDR1 and CDR2 (germline): ENHRY, SYGVKD. DNA of the CDR3: TGTGCCATCAGTGAGGCGACATCAACAGATACGCAGTATTTT. This codes for CAISEATSTDTQYF.

The CDR3 DNA reads TGCAGCGTCCGTAGGACGGGGAACACTGAAGCTTTCTTT. It yields the protein CSVRRTGNTEAFF. The V and J genes are TRBV29-1 and TRBJ1-1; unclear D gene. CDR3 length: 13 amino acids. V lost 6 bases and J 1 base, leaving 12 bases between the germline ends. The germline CDR1 and CDR2 sequences are SQVTM and ANQGSEA.

This clonotype appeared a few times. The rearrangement joins TRBV7-2 to TRBJ1-1, with D possibly being TRBD1 (6 bases). Between the trimmed V and J ends, which lost 5 bases and 1 base, there was a span of 20 bases. This CDR3 has 17 amino acids. Looked up from germline, CDR1 is SGHTA and CDR2 is FQGNSA. CDR3 sequence: CASSPLSGVVRNTEAFF. Here the CDR3 DNA reads TGTGCCAGCAGCCCCCTCTCAGGGGTTGTGAGGAACACTGAAGCTTTCTTT.

This clonotype was seen only a few times. The rearrangement uses TRBV6-1 and TRBJ2-1; 7 positions match TRBD1. V shed 6 bases, J shed 7 bases, and the junction held 6 bases outside the gene matches. Germline V CDR1 and CDR2: MNHNS, SASEGT. The length of the CDR3 is 13 residues. This CDR3 is CASRETGWNEQFF. The CDR3 DNA reads TGTGCCAGCAGGGAGACAGGGTGGAATGAGCAGTTCTTC.

The chain carries TRBV29-1 and TRBJ1-1; 10 positions agree with TRBD1. Germline CDR1 and CDR2: SQVTM and ANQGSEA. This CDR3 is built from 14 residues. The V and J ends lost 7 bases and 7 bases, in that order; junction bases with no gene match: 12. CDR3 coding DNA: TGCAGCGCCGTGGACAGGGGGAGAAATTTTGAAGCTTTCTTT. Protein product: CSAVDRGRNFEAFF.

The V gene is TRBV12-3 or TRBV12-4, the J gene TRBJ1-4, with D perhaps TRBD1 (6 bases). The V and J ends lost 3 bases and 2 bases respectively, with 13 bases between them. This CDR3 has 16 residues. CDR3 loop: CASSLGAAGTNEKLFF. The CDR3 DNA reads TGTGCCAGCAGTTTGGGGGCCGCGGGGACTAATGAAAAACTGTTTTTT.

The chain is built from TRBV29-1 and TRBJ2-2; a possible D gene is TRBD1 (6 bases). Germline values: CDR1 SQVTM, CDR2 ANQGSEA. V lost 6 bases, J lost 0 bases, and 11 bases lay in between. The CDR3 spans 14 residues. The CDR3 protein is CSVARQANTGELFF. CDR3 bases: TGCAGCGTCGCGCGACAGGCGAACACCGGGGAGCTGTTTTTT.

This clonotype was detected only a few times. The rearrangement joins TRBV10-3 to TRBJ1-1, with D perhaps TRBD1 (5 bases). The CDR3 covers 15 residues. The V gene lost 3 bases and the J gene lost 3 bases, with 14 bases spanning the gap. The germline V gene encodes CDR1 ENHRY and CDR2 SYGVKD. The CDR3 DNA is TGTGCCATCAGTGAAAGGGGCAGGCCTTACACTGAAGCTTTCTTT. It is translated as CAISERGRPYTEAFF.

J is TRBJ2-1 and V is TRBV11-2; no definite D call. Germline V gene data show CDR1 as SGHAT and CDR2 as FQNNGV. The CDR3 has 14 residues. The germline V and J ends were trimmed by 7 bases and 0 bases, with 10 bases remaining between them. CDR3 nucleotides: TGTGCCAGCACTAACCCGAGCTCCTACAATGAGCAGTTCTTC. Amino acid sequence: CASTNPSSYNEQFF.

The chain links TRBV12-3 or TRBV12-4 to TRBJ2-7; D unclear. Trimming removed 4 bases from V and 3 bases from J, with 10 bases in between. This CDR3 is 13 amino acids long. In DNA form, the CDR3 reads TGTGCCAGCAGTTCCAACGGGCTCTACGAGCAGTACTTC. It translates to CASSSNGLYEQYF.

This clonotype was picked up a small number of times. The genes are TRBV27 and TRBJ2-1; TRBD1 agrees at 12 bases. V was pared by 5 bases and J by 8 bases, with 13 bases of the junction left unmatched. The V gene's germline CDR1 is MNHEY and CDR2 SMNVEV (reference sequence). The CDR3 has 17 amino acids. The CDR3 coding sequence is TGTGCCAGCAGTGCCTCAGGGACAGGGGGCCTCATGGATGAGCAGTTCTTC. Translating it yields CASSASGTGGLMDEQFF.

The rearrangement uses TRBV10-2 and TRBJ1-3; D is ambiguous. CDR1 WSHSY and CDR2 SAAADI come from the germline V gene. This CDR3 region has 11 residues. Trimming pared 3 bases from V and 4 bases from J, leaving 1 base between. CDR3 sequence: CASSDGNTIYF. The CDR3 nucleotides read TGCGCCAGCAGTGACGGAAACACCATATATTTT.

The chain links TRBV5-1 to TRBJ2-6; D not certain. V was clipped by 6 bases and J by 0 bases, with 13 bases between them. The CDR3 length is 16 residues. CDR1 is SGHRS, CDR2 YFSETQ, per germline. For the CDR3, the DNA is TGCGCCAGCATTTCCGTTCCGAGCTCTGGGGCCAACGTCCTGACTTTC. Protein: CASISVPSSGANVLTF.

This clonotype was recorded only once. Given the absence of the conserved phenylalanine or tryptophan at the CDR3 end, a read error is likely. V and J are TRBV9 and TRBJ2-2, with D perhaps TRBD1 or TRBD2 (5 bases each). This CDR3 has 13 residues. V lost 7 bases and J lost 3, with 10 bases in between. In germline, CDR1 is SGDLS, CDR2 YYNGEE. The CDR3 sequence: CASRRGDTGELFL. CDR3 bases: TGTGCCAGCCGGAGAGGGGACACCGGGGAGCTGTTTTTG.

This clonotype was observed a few times. The V and J genes are TRBV12-3 or TRBV12-4 and TRBJ2-5, with TRBD1 matching over 7 bases. CDR3 size: 17 residues. With V trimmed by 6 bases and J by 5 bases, 18 bases remained unmatched. CDR3 region: CASRANRGQKGRETQYF. The CDR3, as DNA: TGTGCCAGCAGAGCAAACCGGGGACAGAAAGGTCGGGAGACCCAGTACTTC.